The sequence of this T cell receptor (beta chain) was determined in a study of blood T cell repertoires in COVID-19. Study information: Sites in the United States, Italy and Spain provided acute and convalescent COVID-19 samples. Sources were T cells, B-cell-depleted T cells, or PBMCs; the material itself was cDNA or gDNA.

Here immunoSEQ multiplex PCR was the method, and the copy in TCRdb shows in-frame clones only, minus some. The data contain some 230,000 clones, more than 65% of them singletons. The CDR3 extends over 15 amino acids. The germline V gene has CDR1 GTSNPN and CDR2 SVGIG (reference sequence). Germline trimming cut 2 bases from V and 6 bases from J; bases unmatched to any gene: 6. This rearrangement joins TRBV30 to TRBJ2-2, with 10 nucleotides matching TRBD1. The sample comprised peripheral blood. The receptor was derived from a woman in her sixties with acute or convalescent COVID-19. The CDR3 DNA sequence: TGTGCCTGGAGTAGACGGACAGGGGGGTCCGGGGAGCTGTTTTTT. It codes for CAWSRRTGGSGELFF.